The 14 T cell receptor beta chains below were found in one sample sequenced in a study of shared clonotypes between healthy human individuals. CD45RO negativity and positive selection for CCR7 defined naive CD8 cells, a population that excluded terminally differentiated effector memory CD45RA+ cells. Profiled with immunoSEQ multiplex PCR; TCRdb holds only in-frame clones, not every one. Among 2 million to 2.5 million clones listed, about 93% were seen once. The sequenced material came from naive CD8+ T cells from PBMCs. The origin of the receptors is a man younger than 30 in good health. Some clones in this sample may be carry-over from other donors' samples.

V and J are TRBV27 and TRBJ2-1, with D possibly TRBD2 on 5 matching bases. From germline, CDR1 is MNHEY and CDR2 SMNVEV (reference sequence). The CDR3 covers 14 residues. The V and J ends lost 2 bases and 7 bases respectively, with 12 bases between them. The CDR3 coding sequence is TGTGCCAGCAGTTTACGCGGGTCGTGGAATGAGCAGTTCTTC. It codes for CASSLRGSWNEQFF.

This chain joins TRBV14 and TRBJ2-1; D might be TRBD2 (6 bases). Between the trimmed V and J ends, which lost 4 bases and 4 bases, there was a span of 8 bases. The CDR3 has 13 residues. The germline V gene has CDR1 SGHDN and CDR2 FVKESK. DNA of the CDR3: TGTGCCAGCAGCCTAGCGGCGTACAATGAGCAGTTCTTC. It codes for CASSLAAYNEQFF.

The chain links TRBV19 to TRBJ2-2; TRBD2 matches 8 bases. Germline lookup yields CDR1 LNHDA and CDR2 SQIVND (reference sequence). The CDR3 covers 17 residues. The junction had 16 bases not matched to a gene; V was cut back by 5 bases and J by 8 bases. The CDR3 here is CASSPRGPLAVEGELFF. For the CDR3, the DNA is TGTGCCAGTAGTCCTCGGGGGCCACTAGCGGTGGAAGGGGAGCTGTTTTTT.

This chain links TRBV10-3 with TRBJ2-5; either TRBD1 or TRBD2 may fit D (7 bases each). CDR3 length equals 15 residues. In germline, CDR1 is ENHRY, CDR2 SYGVKD. V was shortened by 6 bases and J by 1 base, with 15 bases between the two germline ends. The CDR3 here is CAIRGGDRSQETQYF. CDR3 nucleotide sequence: TGTGCCATCAGGGGGGGGGACAGAAGCCAAGAGACCCAGTACTTC.

The V and J genes are TRBV10-1 and TRBJ2-2; D is possibly TRBD2 (5 bases). V shed 0 bases and J shed 4 bases, with 9 bases lying between them. The CDR3 sequence is 15 residues long. Per the germline V gene, CDR1 is WNHNN and CDR2 is SYGVQD (reference sequence). The CDR3 loop reads CASSESRASTGELFF. The CDR3 nucleotides are TGCGCCAGCAGTGAGTCGAGGGCATCCACCGGGGAGCTGTTTTTT.

The chain links TRBV27 to TRBJ1-1; 10 nucleotides line up with TRBD1. This CDR3 has 17 residues. Germline trimming cut 5 bases from V and 2 bases from J; bases unmatched to any gene: 11. In germline, CDR1 is MNHEY, CDR2 SMNVEV (reference sequence). The CDR3 DNA reads as TGTGCCAGCAGTCCCGGACCCGGGACAGGGGTCAACACTGAAGCTTTCTTT. Its translation is CASSPGPGTGVNTEAFF.

The chain carries TRBV19 and TRBJ2-1; D remains unclear. Per germline, CDR1 LNHDA and CDR2 SQIVND (reference sequence). V lost 8 bases and J lost 8, with 10 bases in between. The CDR3 length is 11 residues. Written as DNA, the CDR3 is TGTGCCAGTCGTTCTATCTATGAGCAGTTCTTC. It is translated as CASRSIYEQFF.

The rearrangement uses TRBV28 and TRBJ2-7, with no clear D. Trimming pared 1 base from V and 4 bases from J, leaving 11 bases between. Germline lookup yields CDR1 MDHEN and CDR2 SYDVKM. This CDR3 spans 14 amino acids. The CDR3 DNA follows: TGTGCCAGCAGTTTATTTAGGGATCAGTACGAGCAGTACTTC. Translating gives CASSLFRDQYEQYF.

There are a few counts of this clone. V is TRBV4-1 and J is TRBJ1-1; unclear D gene. The CDR3 totals 9 residues. The V end was cut by 4 bases, the J end by 7 bases, with 1 base between. Germline V gene data show CDR1 as MGHRA and CDR2 as YSYEKL. The CDR3 protein is CASSLEAFF. For the CDR3, the DNA is TGCGCCAGCAGCCTTGAAGCTTTCTTT.

This chain joins TRBV2 and TRBJ2-5; the D call may be TRBD1 or TRBD2 (5 bases each). CDR1 and CDR2 (germline): SNHLY, FYNNEI. The CDR3 is made up of 13 amino acids. V shed 6 bases and J shed 3 bases, with 11 bases lying between them. CDR3 nucleotide sequence: TGTGCCAGCAGAAATTTGGGGGAAGAGACCCAGTACTTC. It codes for CASRNLGEETQYF. Full variable domain (rest looked up from reference TRBV2 and TRBJ2-5): EPEVTQTPSHQVTQMGQEVILRCVPISNHLYFYWYRQILGQKVEFLVSFYNNEISEKSEIFDDQFSVERPDGSNFTLKIRSTKLEDSAMYFCASRNLGEETQYFGPGTRLLVL.

The chain combines TRBV6-5 with TRBJ2-3, with 9 bases aligning to TRBD2. V was pared by 2 bases and J by 3 bases, with 3 bases of the junction left unmatched. The CDR3 is 15 residues long. CDR1 and CDR2 from the germline V gene are MNHEY and SVGAGI. The CDR3 DNA sequence: TGTGCCAGCAGTTACCTAGCGGGAAGGACAGATACGCAGTATTTT. Amino acid sequence: CASSYLAGRTDTQYF.

The chain uses TRBV2 and TRBJ2-1; D possibly corresponds to TRBD1 (5 bases). The V gene lost 7 bases and the J gene lost 10 bases, with 17 bases spanning the gap. Germline lookup yields CDR1 SNHLY and CDR2 FYNNEI. The CDR3 is 13 residues long. CDR3 DNA sequence: TGTGCCAGCATCTATCAGGGATCGGAAGAGCAGTTCTTC. Translating it yields CASIYQGSEEQFF.

The gene calls are TRBV7-8 and TRBJ1-2, with D unresolved. Germline V lookup: CDR1 SGHVS, CDR2 FQNEAQ. Trimming removed 0 bases at V and 8 bases at J, with 28 bases between. The CDR3 is made up of 19 amino acids. The CDR3 DNA reads TGTGCCAGCAGCTTAGCTTTTGTCGGACCCACAGTAGAGGATGGAGGCTACACCTTC. It encodes CASSLAFVGPTVEDGGYTF. The variable domain in full, completed from reference TRBV7-8 and TRBJ1-2, reads GAGVSQSPRYKVAKRGQDVALRCDPISGHVSLFWYQQALGQGPEFLTYFQNEAQLDKSGLPSDRFFAERPEGSVSTLKIQRTQQEDSAVYLCASSLAFVGPTVEDGGYTFGSGTRLTVV.

Only one count was recorded for this clone. This rearrangement joins TRBV5-6 to TRBJ1-3; D not resolved. Germline-derived CDR1 and CDR2 are SGHDT and YYEEEE. Trimming pared 8 bases from V and 4 bases from J, leaving 10 bases between. This CDR3 is 12 amino acids long. CDR3 amino acids: CASGRPGNTIYF. DNA of the CDR3: TGTGCCAGTGGAAGGCCGGGAAACACCATATATTTT.